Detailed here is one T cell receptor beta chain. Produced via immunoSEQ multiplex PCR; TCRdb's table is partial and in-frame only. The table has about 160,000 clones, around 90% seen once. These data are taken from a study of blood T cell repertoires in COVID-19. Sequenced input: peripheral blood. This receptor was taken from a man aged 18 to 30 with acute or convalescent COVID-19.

The CDR3 loop is CAGAQQTASTDTQYF. The CDR3 DNA is TGTGCCGGGGCCCAGCAAACGGCTAGCACAGATACGCAGTATTTT. The gene calls are TRBV2 and TRBJ2-3, with D tentatively TRBD1 (5 bases). The CDR3 is made up of 15 amino acids. Germline-derived CDR1 and CDR2 are SNHLY and FYNNEI. Trimming shortened V by 11 bases and J by 0 bases, and 18 bases separated the two germline ends.